The 13 T cell receptor beta chains reported below all come from one sample, sequenced in a study of blood T cell repertoires in COVID-19. The protocol was immunoSEQ multiplex PCR, while the TCRdb copy is restricted to in-frame clones and leaves out a portion. The sample lists 180,000 or so clones, around 91% occurring once. The sequencing input was PBMCs or T cells enriched from blood (not recorded which). Source of these receptors: a woman aged 18-30 years who had recovered from COVID-19.

This chain connects TRBV11-1 to TRBJ2-7, with TRBD2 matching 10 bases. Trimming at V came to 4 bases and at J to 6 bases, leaving 3 bases not matched to a gene. Germline CDR1 and CDR2: SGHAT and FQDESV (reference sequence). The CDR3 consists of 13 residues. The CDR3 region has the DNA TGTGCCAGCAGCTCTTTAGCGGGAGGCGAGCAGTACTTC. Encoded protein: CASSSLAGGEQYF.

The V call is TRBV4-3, the J call TRBJ2-7; 8 bases map to TRBD1. In germline, CDR1 is LGHNA, CDR2 YSLEER. Losses at the gene ends were 4 bases for V and 3 bases for J; bases not matched to a gene: 11. The CDR3 is 16 amino acids. The CDR3 region is CASSRMTGDPLYEQYF. CDR3 nucleotides: TGCGCCAGCAGCCGGATGACAGGGGACCCCCTCTACGAGCAGTACTTC.

V gene TRBV28 combines with J gene TRBJ2-1, with 7 bases that match TRBD2. Germline loops: CDR1 MDHEN, CDR2 SYDVKM. The CDR3 totals 14 residues. The V gene end was trimmed by 5 bases and the J gene end by 3 bases; junction bases not matched to a gene: 4. CDR3 protein: CASSARTSYNEQFF. The DNA for the CDR3 is TGTGCCAGCAGTGCCCGGACTAGCTACAATGAGCAGTTCTTC.

The chain recombines TRBV19 with TRBJ1-1; D gene uncertain. V was trimmed by 6 bases and J by 8 bases, leaving 10 bases between them. The CDR3 consists of 11 residues. The germline V gene encodes CDR1 LNHDA and CDR2 SQIVND (reference sequence). CDR3 in DNA: TGTGCCAGTAGCGCCGAGGGCGAAGCTTTCTTT. Translation: CASSAEGEAFF.

Only one count was recorded for this clone. This rearrangement joins TRBV7-2 to TRBJ2-1; a possible D gene is TRBD2 (5 bases). Germline CDR1 reads SGHTA; CDR2 reads FQGNSA. The CDR3 contains 11 residues. The V end was cut by 6 bases, the J end by 8 bases, with 8 bases between. CDR3 DNA: TGTGCCAGCAGTGACGGGGATGAGCAGTTCTTC. Residues: CASSDGDEQFF.

The V and J genes are TRBV9 and TRBJ2-3; 9 nucleotides line up with TRBD1. CDR1 SGDLS and CDR2 YYNGEE come from the germline V gene. The CDR3 is 19 amino acids. V trimming: 4 bases; J trimming: 0 bases; junction bases outside the gene matches: 15. The CDR3 here is CASSPRDRVFTASTDTQYF. In nucleotides, the CDR3 is TGTGCCAGCAGCCCCCGGGACAGGGTGTTTACCGCTAGCACAGATACGCAGTATTTT.

The rearrangement uses TRBV9 and TRBJ2-4; 8 nucleotides line up with TRBD2. After removal of 3 bases from V and 8 bases from J, the junction contained 7 bases not matched to a gene. The CDR3 totals 14 residues. Germline assignment: CDR1 SGDLS and CDR2 YYNGEE. CDR3 in DNA: TGTGCCAGCAGCGCGAGCGGGAGAAGGGACATTCAGTACTTC. Residues: CASSASGRRDIQYF.

The chain joins TRBV11-1 to TRBJ2-2, with D unresolved. Germline V gene lookup returns CDR1 SGHAT and CDR2 FQDESV (reference sequence). Trimming removed 5 bases at V and 7 bases at J, with 20 bases between. The CDR3 contains 16 residues. The CDR3 is CASSLQPRRAGGELFF. The CDR3 coding sequence is TGTGCCAGCAGCCTACAACCCAGACGTGCAGGCGGGGAGCTGTTTTTT.

J is TRBJ1-1 and V is TRBV4-1, with a weak D call TRBD1 (5 bases). Germline assignment: CDR1 MGHRA and CDR2 YSYEKL. The CDR3 runs to 16 residues. Trimming left V 1 base short and J 11 bases short, with 23 bases between. Here the CDR3 reads CASSQVVGAGPAVAFF. The CDR3 bases are TGCGCCAGCAGCCAAGTAGTGGGTGCGGGGCCCGCCGTTGCTTTCTTT.

The V gene is TRBV4-1, the J gene TRBJ2-5, with D possibly being TRBD1 (6 bases). The V gene's germline CDR1 is MGHRA and CDR2 YSYEKL. This CDR3 has 15 residues. V was clipped by 5 bases and J by 4 bases, with 17 bases between them. DNA of the CDR3: TGCGCCAGCAGCAGCCGACAGGTTGGAGGAGAGACCCAGTACTTC. Its protein is CASSSRQVGGETQYF.

The chain is built from TRBV27 and TRBJ2-2, with 9 bases matching TRBD2. The CDR3 contains 17 residues. V lost 4 bases, J lost 2 bases, and 8 bases stayed unmatched. From germline, CDR1 is MNHEY and CDR2 SMNVEV (reference sequence). This CDR3 is CASSSSGRWVNTGELFF. CDR3 sequence (DNA): TGTGCCAGCAGTTCGAGCGGGAGGTGGGTCAACACCGGGGAGCTGTTTTTT.

The V call is TRBV6-5, the J call TRBJ2-3; perhaps TRBD1 as D (6 bases). The V end lost 8 bases, the J end lost 6 bases, and 15 bases lay between the germline ends. Germline V CDR1 and CDR2: MNHEY, SVGAGI. The CDR3 extends over 13 amino acids. The CDR3 is CASYKGDVDTQYF. The DNA for the CDR3 is TGTGCCAGCTACAAGGGGGACGTCGATACGCAGTATTTT.

V and J are TRBV28 and TRBJ2-1, with TRBD2 as a possible D gene (6 bases). Between the trimmed V and J ends, which lost 5 bases and 2 bases, there was a span of 13 bases. Germline-derived CDR1 and CDR2 are MDHEN and SYDVKM. CDR3 length equals 15 residues. The DNA for the CDR3 is TGTGCCAGCAGTCTTTGGGGGGAGACCTACAATGAGCAGTTCTTC. It translates to CASSLWGETYNEQFF.